The 32 T cell receptor beta chains below come from one sample, sequenced in a study of T cells in women clearing cervical HPV infection. Sequencing was performed with immunoSEQ multiplex PCR; in TCRdb, only in-frame clones are kept and a portion is missing. The sample table includes 20,000 to 25,000 clones. Sequencing input: blood buffy coat. These receptors were obtained from a woman aged 18 to 75 with a cervical HPV16 infection that either progressed to CIN3+ or cleared (not recorded which).

Regarding this clone: The read ends 3 residues before the CDR3 terminus; that terminus is restored from the germline J gene. J is TRBJ1-2 and V is TRBV14; TRBD1 aligns across 8 bases. Germline CDR1 is SGHDN and CDR2 is FVKESK. After removal of 2 bases from V and 4 bases from J, the junction contained 6 bases not matched to a gene. The CDR3 runs 15 residues. Incomplete CDR3 DNA: TGTGCCAGCAGCCAACTGACGGGACAGGCCTATGGC. Its protein product is CASSQLTGQAYG. Given in full, the CDR3 is CASSQLTGQAYGYTF.

Points on this clone: The read ends 3 residues shy of where the CDR3 ends; the end is completed using the germline J gene. This chain uses TRBV7-2 with TRBJ2-2; 9 bases map to TRBD1. The CDR3 covers 15 residues. Germline lookup yields CDR1 SGHTA and CDR2 FQGNSA. The junction had 3 bases not matched to a gene; V was cut back by 5 bases and J by 2 bases. CDR3 DNA, as far as it was read: TGTGCCAGCAGCAAGGGACAGGGTAACACCGGGGAG. Translation: CASSKGQGNTGE. The whole CDR3 region reads CASSKGQGNTGELFF.

Note on this clone: Read coverage stops 3 residues before the CDR3 terminus; the germline J gene supplies the remainder. This chain links TRBV6-1 with TRBJ1-2; 8 nucleotides match TRBD1. CDR3 length equals 18 residues. Germline V gene lookup returns CDR1 MNHNS and CDR2 SASEGT. CDR3 amino acids: CASSESRDRSFNYGGYTF. The sequenced part of the CDR3 DNA is TGTGCCAGCAGTGAATCCCGGGACAGGAGTTTTAACTATGGCGGC.

Note on this clone: The read falls 3 residues short of the CDR3 end, and the missing part is taken from the germline J gene. This chain joins TRBV7-6 and TRBJ2-4; 11 nucleotides match TRBD1. The CDR3 loop spans 13 amino acids. Germline V gene lookup returns CDR1 SGHVS and CDR2 FNYEAQ. The sequenced CDR3 bases are TGTGCCAGCAGCTTAGTCGGGACAGGGGGT. Protein: CASSLVGTGG. The complete CDR3 reads CASSLVGTGGQYF. Based on the CDR3 plus reference TRBV7-6 and TRBJ2-4, the full variable domain is GAGVSQSPRYKVTKRGQDVALRCDPISGHVSLYWYRQALGQGPEFLTYFNYEAQQDKSGLPNDRFSAERPEGSISTLTIQRTEQRDSAMYRCASSLVGTGGQYFGAGTRLSVL.

As regards this clone: The read terminates 3 residues before the CDR3 end, so the remaining end is supplied by the germline J gene. The chain links TRBV20-1 to TRBJ2-7; a possible D gene is TRBD1 (5 bases). The CDR3 runs 11 residues. The germline CDR1 and CDR2 sequences are DFQATT and SNEGSKA (reference sequence). V was trimmed by 6 bases and J by 4 bases, leaving 10 bases between them. The CDR3 loop reads CSATQGYEQYF. The sequenced part of the CDR3 DNA is TGCAGTGCAACGCAGGGTTACGAG.

As regards this clone: The sequence runs out 3 residues before the end of the CDR3; the remainder is reconstructed from the germline J gene. This chain links TRBV6-4 with TRBJ2-1; TRBD2 might be the D (6 bases). Germline V CDR1 and CDR2: MRHNA, SNTAGT. The CDR3 is 16 amino acids. V was shortened by 0 bases and J by 9 bases, with 18 bases between the two germline ends. CDR3 DNA, as far as it was read: TGTGCCAGCAGTGACTCCGGGCGGGGACCCCCGAGTGAG. Protein: CASSDSGRGPPSE. The entire CDR3 is CASSDSGRGPPSEQFF.

Notes on this clone: The read ends 3 residues early relative to the CDR3; the germline J gene fills the gap. Other DNA sequences in this specimen translate into the identical CDR3. V gene TRBV7-9 combines with J gene TRBJ1-3; TRBD1 is a possible D gene (6 bases). This CDR3 is 15 amino acids long. The germline V and J ends were trimmed by 4 bases and 8 bases, with 18 bases remaining between them. Per the germline V gene, CDR1 is SEHNR and CDR2 is FQNEAQ (reference sequence). The CDR3 bases that were read are TGTGCCAGCAGCTCCGACGACAGGCATTGGGACACC. This translates into CASSSDDRHWDT. The full CDR3 reads CASSSDDRHWDTIYF.

As for this clone: The CDR3 end is not reached by the read, which stops 3 residues before it; the germline J gene fills it in. V is TRBV7-9 and J is TRBJ1-2; no definite D call. Germline V lookup: CDR1 SEHNR, CDR2 FQNEAQ (reference sequence). The CDR3 totals 13 residues. V was shortened by 1 base and J by 5 bases, with 8 bases between the two germline ends. The CDR3 DNA, read in part, is TGTGCCAGCAGCTTAGTATCACGGTATGGC. Its protein product is CASSLVSRYG. The complete CDR3 protein is CASSLVSRYGYTF.

Comment on this clone: The junction and the germline gene differ at one end; a read error may be behind it. The sequenced fragment ends 3 residues before the CDR3 boundary, so the rest is inferred from the germline J gene. Other nucleotide sequences from this sample produce the same CDR3. The genes are TRBV7-2 and TRBJ1-3; 8 bases map to TRBD1. The V gene's germline CDR1 is SGHTA and CDR2 FQGNSA. The CDR3 sequence is 13 residues long. CDR3 residues: CASSRDRGNTIYF. Incomplete CDR3 DNA: TGTGCCAGCAGCAGAGACAGGGGAAACACG.

A word on this clone: With the read ending 3 residues before the CDR3 end, the germline J gene is used to fill in that end. This rearrangement joins TRBV19 to TRBJ1-5, with D maybe TRBD1 (5 bases). The CDR3 spans 14 residues. Deletions cut 7 bases from V and 2 bases from J, with 12 bases between. Germline loops: CDR1 LNHDA, CDR2 SQIVND (reference sequence). The CDR3 DNA, read in part, is TGTGCCAGTAACCGGGGGGAGGGCAATCAGCCC. It codes for CASNRGEGNQP. The complete CDR3 reads CASNRGEGNQPQHF.

A remark on this clone: The read stops 3 residues short of the end of the CDR3; the missing end is completed from the germline J gene. The V call is TRBV18, the J call TRBJ1-5, with D possibly being TRBD1 (5 bases). CDR3 length: 15 residues. Trimming pared 2 bases from V and 1 base from J, leaving 9 bases between. Germline V gene lookup returns CDR1 KGHSH and CDR2 LQKENI. The CDR3 reads CASSPGAGSNQPQHF. CDR3 DNA, as far as it was read: TGTGCCAGCTCACCAGGGGCCGGGAGCAATCAGCCC.

As to this clone: The read terminates 3 residues before the CDR3 end, so the remaining end is supplied by the germline J gene. J is TRBJ2-3 and V is TRBV19; 7 bases align to TRBD1. The CDR3 sequence is 13 residues long. The V gene's germline CDR1 is LNHDA and CDR2 SQIVND (reference sequence). The CDR3 loop is CASTRGLSQPQYF. CDR3 DNA (partial): TGTGCCAGTACGAGGGGGCTATCTCAGCCG.

As concerns this clone: The CDR3 extends 3 residues past the end of the read, so its final part is completed from the germline J gene. The chain links TRBV7-3 to TRBJ1-1; D is uncertain. Germline V gene sequence: CDR1 SGHTA, CDR2 FQGTGA. The CDR3 runs to 15 residues. V was cut by 1 base and J by 0 bases, with 9 bases left in between. Incomplete CDR3 DNA: TGTGCCAGCAGCTTAAACGCGGGTTTGAACACTGAA. Its translation: CASSLNAGLNTE. The whole CDR3 protein reads CASSLNAGLNTEAFF.

With respect to this clone: The CDR3 goes on 3 residues after the read ends, and that part is filled in from the germline J gene. The chain couples TRBV6-1 to TRBJ1-2, with 8 bases aligning to TRBD1. This CDR3 is 17 amino acids long. Germline V gene sequence: CDR1 MNHNS, CDR2 SASEGT. Partial CDR3 DNA: TGTGCCAGCAGTGAATTCCCAGGGGGCGGTTTTTTTTACGAC. Residues: CASSEFPGGGFFYD. The full CDR3 reads CASSEFPGGGFFYDYTF.

Worth noting for this clone: The read terminates 3 residues before the CDR3 end, so the remaining end is supplied by the germline J gene. The V gene is TRBV9, the J gene TRBJ2-7; TRBD2 aligns across 8 bases. The junction had 4 bases not matched to a gene; V was cut back by 0 bases and J by 2 bases. This CDR3 region has 15 residues. The germline V gene encodes CDR1 SGDLS and CDR2 YYNGEE. Incomplete CDR3 DNA: TGTGCCAGCAGCGTAGGGGCGGGAGGAACCTACGAG. Translated, it gives CASSVGAGGTYE. The whole CDR3 is CASSVGAGGTYEQYF.

To note about this clone: The missing CDR3 end, 3 residues past where the read stops, is filled in from the germline J gene. V and J are TRBV30 and TRBJ2-3; possibly TRBD1 for D (5 bases). The CDR3 totals 12 residues. Germline V lookup: CDR1 GTSNPN, CDR2 SVGIG (reference sequence). The CDR3 protein is CAWSVQEKTQYF. The CDR3 DNA, read in part, is TGTGCCTGGAGTGTACAGGAGAAGACG.

Turning to this clone: Sequencing ends 3 residues short of the CDR3 end; the germline J gene provides the rest. V gene TRBV18 combines with J gene TRBJ2-7; D possibly corresponds to TRBD1 (5 bases). Trimming stripped 2 bases from V and 6 bases from J, with 14 bases between. CDR3 length: 14 residues. Germline CDR1 is KGHSH and CDR2 is LQKENI. The part of the CDR3 DNA that was read is TGTGCCAGCTCACCAGCCCAAGGGGTTTCCGAG. Translating it yields CASSPAQGVSE. In full, the CDR3 is CASSPAQGVSEQYF.

As regards this clone: The read is 3 residues too short to cover the CDR3 end, so that end is filled in from the germline J gene. The chain employs TRBV2 and TRBJ2-3; 7 nucleotides match TRBD2. The CDR3 loop spans 15 amino acids. The V gene's germline CDR1 is SNHLY and CDR2 FYNNEI. CDR3 bases read: TGTGCCAGCAGAGACTCGGGGGGTAGCAATCAGCCG. This gives the protein CASRDSGGSNQP. From start to end, the CDR3 is CASRDSGGSNQPQYF. The full variable domain, rest sourced from reference TRBV2 and TRBJ2-3, is EPEVTQTPSHQVTQMGQEVILRCVPISNHLYFYWYRQILGQKVEFLVSFYNNEISEKSEIFDDQFSVERPDGSNFTLKIRSTKLEDSAMYFCASRDSGGSNQPQYFGPGTRLTVL.

This CDR3 reads CSVDAGGRYEQFF. The CDR3 DNA, read in part, is TGCAGCGTTGACGCCGGGGGACGGTATGAG. J is TRBJ2-1 and V is TRBV29-1; D might be TRBD2 (6 bases). The read ends 3 residues shy of where the CDR3 ends; the end is completed using the germline J gene. Per the germline V gene, CDR1 is SQVTM and CDR2 is ANQGSEA. The V end lost 3 bases, the J end lost 8 bases, and 14 bases lay between the germline ends. The CDR3 sequence is 13 residues long.

Remarks on this clone: The read is 3 residues too short to cover the CDR3 end, so that end is filled in from the germline J gene. The chain has TRBV30 and TRBJ1-4; weak D call: TRBD1 (6 bases). This CDR3 spans 14 amino acids. V lost 2 bases to trimming and J lost 4 bases, with 11 bases between them. Germline CDR1 is GTSNPN and CDR2 is SVGIG (reference sequence). Incomplete CDR3 DNA: TGTGCCTGGAGTCCGGGACACCTTAATGAAAAA. As protein: CAWSPGHLNEK. From start to end, the CDR3 is CAWSPGHLNEKLFF.

In regard to this clone: The read ends 3 residues early relative to the CDR3; the germline J gene fills the gap. V and J are TRBV10-3 and TRBJ2-3, with 9 bases fitting TRBD2. V trimming: 10 bases; J trimming: 3 bases; junction bases outside the gene matches: 8. Germline V CDR1 and CDR2: ENHRY, SYGVKD. The CDR3 contains 14 residues. The CDR3 spells CASQERGETDTQYF. Partial CDR3 DNA: TGTGCCAGCCAGGAGCGGGGGGAAACAGATACG.

Note on this clone: The read halts 3 residues ahead of the CDR3 end, with the missing end drawn from the germline J gene. The genes are TRBV28 and TRBJ2-7; D perhaps matches TRBD1 (6 bases). V dropped 6 bases and J dropped 1 base, with 16 bases sitting between them. CDR1 is MDHEN and CDR2 is SYDVKM in the germline V gene. This CDR3 region has 15 residues. The sequenced CDR3 bases are TGTGCCAGCAGCTTCAGACAGGCCATTTCCTACGAG. Translated, it gives CASSFRQAISYE. The complete CDR3 protein is CASSFRQAISYEQYF.

The DNA read from the CDR3 is TGTGCCAGCAGCTTCCAAAGGACAGGGGGAAATGAG. It codes for CASSFQRTGGNE. Given in full, the CDR3 is CASSFQRTGGNEQFF. This chain links TRBV5-6 with TRBJ2-1, with 10 bases fitting TRBD1. The CDR3 end is not reached by the read, which stops 3 residues before it; the germline J gene fills it in. CDR3 size: 15 residues. J gave up 7 bases and V 2 bases, and 6 bases lay outside the gene matches. From germline, CDR1 is SGHDT and CDR2 YYEEEE. Drawing the rest from reference TRBV5-6 and TRBJ2-1, the complete variable domain is DAGVTQSPTHLIKTRGQQVTLRCSPKSGHDTVSWYQQALGQGPQFIFQYYEEEERQRGNFPDRFSGHQFPNYSSELNVNALLLGDSALYLCASSFQRTGGNEQFFGPGTRLTVL.

On this clone: The observed sequence ends 3 residues before the CDR3 terminus, with the missing tail filled in from the germline J gene. The chain couples TRBV19 to TRBJ2-2; D call uncertain. V shed 0 bases and J shed 3 bases, with 5 bases lying between them. Germline V lookup: CDR1 LNHDA, CDR2 SQIVND (reference sequence). The CDR3 contains 14 residues. CDR3 DNA, as far as it was read: TGTGCCAGTAGTATAGATCCTGACACCGGGGAG. Amino acids: CASSIDPDTGE. The CDR3 in full is CASSIDPDTGELFF.

Frequency places this clone as medium-sized (0.01 to 0.1%). The read gets to within 3 residues of the CDR3 end, and the germline J gene fills in the rest. This sequence joins TRBV10-3 and TRBJ2-2, with 13 bases that match TRBD2. From germline, CDR1 is ENHRY and CDR2 SYGVKD. The CDR3 contains 14 residues. The V segment lost 9 bases and the J segment 6 bases; nucleotides outside the gene matches: 4. The CDR3 loop reads CAMRTSGRAGELFF. The covered CDR3 bases are TGTGCCATGCGGACTAGCGGGAGAGCCGGGGAG.

Details on this clone: The read falls 3 residues short of the CDR3 end, and the missing part is taken from the germline J gene. V is TRBV2 and J is TRBJ2-1; possible D gene TRBD1, 6 bases. The V gene's germline CDR1 is SNHLY and CDR2 FYNNEI. The CDR3 extends over 13 amino acids. Trimming stripped 8 bases from V and 7 bases from J, with 15 bases between. The CDR3 reads CASGQGIGNEQFF. The sequenced part of the CDR3 DNA is TGTGCCAGCGGGCAGGGGATAGGGAATGAG.

As for this clone: The sequence runs out 3 residues before the end of the CDR3; the remainder is reconstructed from the germline J gene. The chain carries TRBV20-1 and TRBJ1-5, with 7 bases lining up with TRBD1. J gave up 4 bases and V 6 bases, and 6 bases lay outside the gene matches. Germline CDR1 is DFQATT and CDR2 is SNEGSKA (reference sequence). The CDR3 totals 13 residues. The sequenced CDR3 bases are TGCAGTGCCGGAAGGGGGCAAAATCAGCCC. Translation: CSAGRGQNQP. The whole CDR3 sequence reads CSAGRGQNQPQHF.

Remarks on this clone: The read is 3 residues too short to cover the CDR3 end, so that end is filled in from the germline J gene. The chain employs TRBV19 and TRBJ2-3; 9 bases line up with TRBD2. This CDR3 spans 14 amino acids. V was clipped by 6 bases and J by 7 bases; unmatched bases: 8. Germline CDR1 and CDR2: LNHDA and SQIVND (reference sequence). The CDR3 sequence is CASRSGTSINTQYF. CDR3 DNA, as far as it was read: TGTGCCAGTAGGAGCGGGACTAGCATCAATACG.

Remarks on this clone: The read gets to within 3 residues of the CDR3 end, and the germline J gene fills in the rest. This rearrangement joins TRBV20-1 to TRBJ2-7, with 10 bases that match TRBD2. Unmatched junction bases numbered 6, after V lost 0 bases and J lost 4 bases. CDR1 and CDR2 (germline): DFQATT, SNEGSKA (reference sequence). CDR3 size: 15 residues. The CDR3 DNA, read in part, is TGCAGTGCTAGAGATAGGCTAGCGGGAGCGTACGAG. It codes for CSARDRLAGAYE. The CDR3 reads in full as CSARDRLAGAYEQYF.

As for this clone: The read is 3 residues too short to cover the CDR3 end, so that end is filled in from the germline J gene. The V call is TRBV23-1, the J call TRBJ2-3; TRBD2 agrees at 7 bases. TRBV23-1 is given ORF status, its function remaining uncertain. The length of the CDR3 is 18 residues. CDR3: CASNPWGGWQGAVQPQYF. CDR3 DNA (partial): TGCGCCAGCAACCCCTGGGGAGGGTGGCAGGGAGCAGTCCAGCCG.

Of note for this clone: The CDR3 goes on 3 residues after the read ends, and that part is filled in from the germline J gene. V gene TRBV19 combines with J gene TRBJ2-3; tentatively, D is TRBD1 (6 bases). The CDR3 spans 18 residues. Trimming took 6 bases from V and 0 from J, leaving 22 bases between them. Looked up from germline, CDR1 is LNHDA and CDR2 is SQIVND (reference sequence). CDR3 loop: CASRARVGRDKSTDTQYF. CDR3 bases read: TGTGCCAGTAGAGCCCGGGTCGGTCGGGACAAAAGCACAGATACG.

For this clone: Sequencing ends 3 residues short of the CDR3 end; the germline J gene provides the rest. The chain employs TRBV2 and TRBJ1-1; D is possibly TRBD1 (5 bases). V was trimmed by 6 bases and J by 3 bases, leaving 14 bases between them. This CDR3 region has 14 residues. CDR1 is SNHLY, CDR2 FYNNEI, per germline. CDR3 DNA (partial): TGTGCCAGCAGCGTCGCCGAGGGGTACACTGAA. Amino acids: CASSVAEGYTE. Given in full, the CDR3 is CASSVAEGYTEAFF.